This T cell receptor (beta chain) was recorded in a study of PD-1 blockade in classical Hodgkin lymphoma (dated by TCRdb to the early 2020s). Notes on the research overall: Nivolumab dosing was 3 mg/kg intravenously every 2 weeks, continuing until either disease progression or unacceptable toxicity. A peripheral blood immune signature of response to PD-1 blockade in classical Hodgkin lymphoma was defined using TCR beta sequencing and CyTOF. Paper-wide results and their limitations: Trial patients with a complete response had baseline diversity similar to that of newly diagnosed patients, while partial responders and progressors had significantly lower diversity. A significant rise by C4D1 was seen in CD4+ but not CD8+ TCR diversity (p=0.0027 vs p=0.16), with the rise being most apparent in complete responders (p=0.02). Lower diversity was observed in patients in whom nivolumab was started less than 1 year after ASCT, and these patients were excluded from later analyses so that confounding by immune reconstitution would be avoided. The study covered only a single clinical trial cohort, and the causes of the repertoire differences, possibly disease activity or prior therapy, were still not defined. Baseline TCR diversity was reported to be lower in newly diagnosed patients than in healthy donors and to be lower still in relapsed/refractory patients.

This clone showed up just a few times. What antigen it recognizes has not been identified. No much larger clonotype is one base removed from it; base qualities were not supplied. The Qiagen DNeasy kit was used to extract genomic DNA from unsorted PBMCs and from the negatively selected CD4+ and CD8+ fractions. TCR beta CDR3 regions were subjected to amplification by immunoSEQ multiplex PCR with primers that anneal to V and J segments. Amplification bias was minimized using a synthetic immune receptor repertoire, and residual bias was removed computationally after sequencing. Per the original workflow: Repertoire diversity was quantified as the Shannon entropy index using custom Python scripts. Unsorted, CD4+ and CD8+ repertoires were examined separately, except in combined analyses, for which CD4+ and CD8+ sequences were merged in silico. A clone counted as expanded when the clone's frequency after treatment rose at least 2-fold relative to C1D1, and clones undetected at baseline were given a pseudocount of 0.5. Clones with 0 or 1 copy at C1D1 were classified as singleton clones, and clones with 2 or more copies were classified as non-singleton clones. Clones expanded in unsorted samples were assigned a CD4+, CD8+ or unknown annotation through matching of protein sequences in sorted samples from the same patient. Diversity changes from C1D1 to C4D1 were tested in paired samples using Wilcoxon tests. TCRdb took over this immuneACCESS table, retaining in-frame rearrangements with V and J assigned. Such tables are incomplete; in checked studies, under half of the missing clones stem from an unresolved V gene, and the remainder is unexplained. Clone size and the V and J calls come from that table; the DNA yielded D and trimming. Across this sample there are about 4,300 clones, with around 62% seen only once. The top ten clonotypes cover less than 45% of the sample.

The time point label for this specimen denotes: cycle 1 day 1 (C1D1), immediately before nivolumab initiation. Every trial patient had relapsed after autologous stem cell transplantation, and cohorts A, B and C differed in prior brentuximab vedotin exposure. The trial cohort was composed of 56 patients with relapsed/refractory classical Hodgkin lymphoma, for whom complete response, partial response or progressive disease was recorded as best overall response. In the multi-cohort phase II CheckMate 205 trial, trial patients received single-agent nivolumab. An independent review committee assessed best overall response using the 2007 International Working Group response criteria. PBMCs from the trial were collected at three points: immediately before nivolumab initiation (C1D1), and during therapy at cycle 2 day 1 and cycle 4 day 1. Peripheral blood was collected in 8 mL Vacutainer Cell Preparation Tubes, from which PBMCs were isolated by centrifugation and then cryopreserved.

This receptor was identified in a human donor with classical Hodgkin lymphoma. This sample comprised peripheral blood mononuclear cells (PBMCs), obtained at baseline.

The CDR3 has the sequence CASRPGTFTGELFF. Here is the DNA: TGTGCCAGCAGACCCGGGACTTTCACCGGGGAGCTGTTTTTT. In this chain, TRBV7-2 is recombined with TRBJ2-2, and perhaps TRBD2 as D gene, on 6 matching bases. Its CDR3 holds 14 amino acids, cysteine through phenylalanine. Only the CDR3 DNA is retained, 42 bases long and in frame from the first base. V was cut back by 6 bases and J by 4 bases, leaving a gap of 12 bases between them. CDR1 SGHTA and CDR2 FQGNSA are derived from the germline V gene.